Each of the 21 T cell receptor beta chains below was sequenced from the same sample in a study of PD-L1 blockade in urothelial cancer. Some clones are missing from TCRdb's copy, which holds only in-frame ones; the method was immunoSEQ multiplex PCR. The table lists about 45,000 clones, 70% to 90% of them singletons. The sample in question was PBMCs, obtained around atezolizumab (anti-PD-L1) treatment. These receptors all come from a man older than 75 with urothelial cancer.

The chain joins TRBV19 to TRBJ1-2; D gene uncertain. The length of the CDR3 is 13 residues. Germline CDR1 LNHDA, CDR2 SQIVND (reference sequence). V was clipped by 5 bases and J by 4 bases, with 11 bases between them. As DNA, the CDR3 is TGTGCCAGTAGTTATACAATGATCTATGGCTACACCTTC. This encodes CASSYTMIYGYTF.

V gene TRBV9 combines with J gene TRBJ1-2; 7 positions agree with TRBD1. This CDR3 comprises 14 residues. The germline V gene has CDR1 SGDLS and CDR2 YYNGEE. V shed 5 bases, J shed 3 bases, and the junction held 7 bases outside the gene matches. The CDR3 sequence is CASRAAQGYYGYTF. CDR3 DNA sequence: TGTGCCAGCAGAGCCGCACAGGGGTACTATGGCTACACCTTC.

The gene calls are TRBV29-1 and TRBJ2-7; TRBD1 aligns across 11 bases. The V gene end was trimmed by 5 bases and the J gene end by 3 bases; junction bases not matched to a gene: 3. The CDR3 runs 13 residues. Germline loops: CDR1 SQVTM, CDR2 ANQGSEA. This CDR3 reads CSVRGTGGYEQYF. The CDR3 DNA reads TGCAGCGTTCGGGGGACAGGGGGCTACGAGCAGTACTTC.

The CDR3 DNA reads as TGTGCCAGCAGCTTGGTATTGATCCCGGTTTATGGCTACACCTTC. Translating gives CASSLVLIPVYGYTF. The chain employs TRBV5-5 and TRBJ1-2; D not resolved. The V gene's germline CDR1 is SGHKS and CDR2 YYEKEE (reference sequence). CDR3 size: 15 residues. The germline V and J ends were trimmed by 0 bases and 5 bases, with 14 bases remaining between them.

The J gene is TRBJ2-7, the V gene TRBV7-8; the D gene is possibly TRBD2 (6 bases). V was pared by 7 bases and J by 1 base, with 14 bases between. Germline-derived CDR1 and CDR2 are SGHVS and FQNEAQ. The CDR3 spans 14 residues. For the CDR3, the DNA is TGTGCCAGCAAGCCGACTAGAAGTTCCTACGAGCAGTACTTC. It is translated as CASKPTRSSYEQYF.

The CDR3 spells CASSLTGYDTEAFF. DNA of the CDR3: TGCGCCAGCAGCTTGACAGGGTACGACACTGAAGCTTTCTTT. The chain has TRBV5-1 and TRBJ1-1; D perhaps matches TRBD1 (6 bases). The CDR3 is made up of 14 amino acids. Germline CDR1 reads SGHRS; CDR2 reads YFSETQ. The V gene lost 1 base and the J gene lost 3 bases, with 10 bases spanning the gap.

This chain's CDR3 is CASSPGLSYEQYF. In DNA form, the CDR3 reads TGCGCCAGCAGCCCCGGACTGTCTTACGAGCAGTACTTC. The gene calls are TRBV10-1 and TRBJ2-7, with a tentative D call TRBD2 (5 bases). This CDR3 is built from 13 residues. Trimming left V 6 bases short and J 4 bases short, with 13 bases between. Per the germline V gene, CDR1 is WNHNN and CDR2 is SYGVQD (reference sequence).

This clone has a single count. The chain combines TRBV28 with TRBJ2-4, with 7 bases matching TRBD2. Unmatched junction bases numbered 5, after V lost 7 bases and J lost 5 bases. The CDR3 sequence is 13 residues long. Germline CDR1 is MDHEN and CDR2 is SYDVKM. The CDR3 DNA follows: TGTGCCAGCAAAACGGGGGGAGAAAACATTCAGTACTTC. It codes for CASKTGGENIQYF.

Here the CDR3 reads CASSPGTGMNTEAFF. The CDR3 nucleotides read TGCGCCAGCAGCCCAGGGACAGGGATGAACACTGAAGCTTTCTTT. The gene calls are TRBV5-1 and TRBJ1-1; 9 bases map to TRBD1. V was pared by 4 bases and J by 0 bases, with 4 bases of the junction left unmatched. From germline, CDR1 is SGHRS and CDR2 YFSETQ. The CDR3 has 15 amino acids.

The chain is built from TRBV28 and TRBJ2-5, with D perhaps TRBD1 (8 bases). Trimming pared 8 bases from V and 1 base from J, leaving 17 bases between. The CDR3 has 15 amino acids. Germline lookup yields CDR1 MDHEN and CDR2 SYDVKM. CDR3 protein: CASGYRGGAQETQYF. CDR3 DNA: TGTGCCAGCGGCTACAGGGGGGGGGCCCAAGAGACCCAGTACTTC.

The rearrangement links TRBV7-2 to TRBJ2-1, with 10 bases lining up with TRBD2. The ends lost 7 bases at V and 8 bases at J; junction bases unmatched: 8. The CDR3 contains 14 residues. The germline V gene has CDR1 SGHTA and CDR2 FQGNSA. CDR3 sequence: CASMVAGGGDEQFF. In nucleotides, the CDR3 is TGTGCCAGCATGGTAGCGGGAGGTGGGGATGAGCAGTTCTTC.

As concerns this clone: This sample also contains other DNA sequences that code for the same CDR3. The gene calls are TRBV19 and TRBJ1-5, with D perhaps matching TRBD1 (5 bases). CDR1 and CDR2 from the germline V gene are LNHDA and SQIVND (reference sequence). The length of the CDR3 is 11 residues. Deletions cut 9 bases from V and 6 bases from J, with 9 bases between. For the CDR3, the DNA is TGTGCCAGCGGGGGGAGTCAGCCCCAGCATTTT. As protein: CASGGSQPQHF.

The chain has TRBV27 and TRBJ2-2, with 7 bases fitting TRBD2. CDR1 is MNHEY and CDR2 is SMNVEV in the germline V gene (reference sequence). The V segment lost 0 bases and the J segment 3 bases; nucleotides outside the gene matches: 7. The CDR3 sequence is 17 residues long. CDR3: CASSLSWLAAYTGELFF. The CDR3 bases are TGTGCCAGCAGTTTATCTTGGCTAGCGGCATACACCGGGGAGCTGTTTTTT.

The rearrangement uses TRBV28 and TRBJ2-5; 13 nucleotides agree with TRBD2. This CDR3 spans 16 amino acids. The germline V gene has CDR1 MDHEN and CDR2 SYDVKM. The J segment lost 5 bases and the V segment lost 5 bases, leaving 8 bases of the junction unmatched. CDR3 nucleotide sequence: TGTGCCAGCAGTATCCGGACTAGCGGGAGTAGCGAGACCCAGTACTTC. Translating gives CASSIRTSGSSETQYF.

This sequence joins TRBV5-6 and TRBJ2-2; the match to TRBD2 covers 14 bases. The CDR3 is made up of 16 amino acids. CDR1 and CDR2 (germline): SGHDT, YYEEEE. V lost 4 bases, J lost 9 bases, and 8 bases stayed unmatched. In DNA form, the CDR3 reads TGTGCCAGCAGCGCCGGGACTAGCGGGAGTTGGAGGGAGCTGTTTTTT. This encodes CASSAGTSGSWRELFF.

The CDR3 is CSVERTGGGEQFF. In DNA, the CDR3 is TGCAGCGTTGAAAGAACAGGGGGGGGTGAGCAGTTCTTC. The chain is built from TRBV29-1 and TRBJ2-1, with D perhaps matching TRBD1 (8 bases). V was shortened by 2 bases and J by 9 bases, with 14 bases between the two germline ends. The CDR3 has 13 residues. From germline, CDR1 is SQVTM and CDR2 ANQGSEA.

The chain couples TRBV4-1 to TRBJ1-2, with a tentative D call TRBD1 (5 bases). The CDR3 loop spans 13 amino acids. Trimming cost V 1 base and J 8 bases, with 11 bases left between them. Germline V gives CDR1 MGHRA, CDR2 YSYEKL. CDR3 in DNA: TGCGCCAGCAGCCAAGTCGGCGGGGGAGGCTACACCTTC. Residues: CASSQVGGGGYTF.

V gene TRBV5-1 combines with J gene TRBJ2-1; TRBD1 might be the D (5 bases). Germline V gene data show CDR1 as SGHRS and CDR2 as YFSETQ. V gave up 1 base and J gave up 8 bases, with 16 bases separating them. This CDR3 has 15 amino acids. CDR3 sequence reads: CASSLTGFGTHEQFF. The CDR3 nucleotides are TGCGCCAGCAGCTTGACAGGTTTCGGAACCCATGAGCAGTTCTTC.

This chain links TRBV29-1 with TRBJ2-3; 9 bases are a match to TRBD1. V shed 6 bases and J 6 bases; nucleotides not matched to a gene: 10. CDR3 length equals 14 residues. Per the germline V gene, CDR1 is SQVTM and CDR2 is ANQGSEA. Here the CDR3 reads CSVTTGGPVDTQYF. CDR3 sequence (DNA): TGCAGCGTCACGACAGGGGGACCCGTTGATACGCAGTATTTT.

The rearrangement uses TRBV7-2 and TRBJ2-3; TRBD2 matches at 7 bases. This CDR3 is built from 14 residues. The germline V gene encodes CDR1 SGHTA and CDR2 FQGNSA. Trimming took 1 base from V and 5 from J; bases not matched to a gene: 3. The CDR3 region has the DNA TGTGCCAGCAGCTTAGGGGGCGGGAGAGATACGCAGTATTTT. This codes for CASSLGGGRDTQYF. Full variable domain (outside the CDR3, taken from reference TRBV7-2 and TRBJ2-3): GAGVSQSPSNKVTEKGKDVELRCDPISGHTALYWYRQSLGQGLEFLIYFQGNSAPDKSGLPSDRFSAERTGGSVSTLTIQRTQQEDSAVYLCASSLGGGRDTQYFGPGTRLTVL.

The count of this clone is one. The chain carries TRBV28 and TRBJ2-2; D is unresolved. CDR3 length: 12 residues. Trimming removed 2 bases from V and 8 bases from J, with 6 bases in between. Germline CDR1 reads MDHEN; CDR2 reads SYDVKM. The CDR3 protein is CASSLTRGELFF. The CDR3 DNA reads TGTGCCAGCAGTTTAACCCGGGGGGAGCTGTTTTTT.